The sequence of this TCR beta chain was determined in a study of CD8 T cells in ankylosing spondylitis. Trimming cost V 1 base and J 6 bases, with 12 bases left between them. This CDR3 comprises 14 residues. Per germline, CDR1 LGHNA and CDR2 YSLEER. In making TCR beta libraries, quantitative 5'-RACE with molecular barcodes was used. TCRdb reprocessed the 5' RACE reads with MiXCR, giving one entry per CDR3 protein. Of 670,000 or so distinct CDR3 sequences listed, around a fifth are singletons. Regarding this clonotype: Its antigen is currently unknown.

Findings and caveats of the study: Among TCR beta sequences, a motif of about 8 highly homologous variants appeared characteristic of ankylosing spondylitis blood.

The sequence was obtained from a male donor with ankylosing spondylitis. J is TRBJ1-2 and V is TRBV4-3, with D perhaps TRBD1 (5 bases). Material: blood, either unsorted or a sorted T cell fraction (not recorded which). The CDR3 DNA reads TGCGCCAGCAGCCAAGGGTTTGCGACAGATGGCTACACCTTC. Its translation is CASSQGFATDGYTF.